The present T cell receptor (beta chain) was sequenced within a study of cytomegalovirus exposure and HLA in healthy donors (dated 2017 in TCRdb). Regarding the complete study: In an earlier analysis of 450 to 750 of the donors, 276 Gb of sequence data and 90 million to 130 million unique TCR beta sequences from 150 million to 200 million T cells were reported. Around 320 gigabases of sequencing data and around 87 million unique TCR sequences were included in an early release covering about 600 HLA-typed donors. Among the roughly 390 genotyped donors, around 81% belonged to the genetic ancestry cluster associated with self-reported Caucasian donors. The aim of the study was to test whether cataloging public T cell receptors could identify signatures of past pathogen exposure. The study used immunosequencing to profile the T cell repertoires of around 600 subjects and linked those repertoires to cytomegalovirus serostatus. Along with the approximately 700-subject first cohort, a separate validation cohort of 120 different subjects was used. To predict cytomegalovirus infection status, the study brought together high-throughput TCR immunosequencing, statistical association of individual TCRs with disease status, and machine learning. A later analysis re-analyzed previously published TCR beta repertoires from several hundred donors and added high-resolution HLA genotyping to study TCR occurrence patterns. In the later analysis, no new phenotypic data were used to find candidate immune exposures; instead, reliance was placed on TCR beta sequences and their occurrence across donors. An earlier analysis of roughly 580 of the donors used high-throughput TCR beta sequencing to judge whether each TCR beta V gene segment behaved as functional or pseudogenic. Alongside the repertoire data, information on donor age, sex, ethnicity and CMV serostatus was compiled. Genome-wide SNP genotypes for about 65% of the 666 donors were used in a later genetic analysis, which treated that subset as a discovery cohort. All discovery cohort repertoires had been generated using a single sequencing platform. Class I and class II HLA loci were covered by the typing at four-digit resolution. Typing coverage differed by locus: A, B, C, DRB1 and DQB1 were typed in roughly 620-640 donors, DQA1 in about 500, DPA1 in nearly 610, and DPB1 in just under 490. About 5 DR-DQ haplotypes were handled as single units for association and clustering, since linkage in the cohort was strong. Among several hundred genotyped donors of the cohort, an average of roughly 230,000 unique TCR beta nucleotide sequences was sequenced per donor, of which roughly 18% were non-productive.

Library creation used the immunoSEQ multiplex PCR assay. A mixture of 60 forward primers for TCR Vbeta segments and 13 reverse primers for TCR Jbeta segments was used in the multiplex PCR. The CDR3 region of rearranged TCR beta genes was amplified from genomic DNA by a multiplex PCR assay. Amplified TCR beta libraries were sequenced as 87-base-pair reads on the Illumina HiSeq System. Concerning the study's data processing: In a later analysis, roughly 80 million unique TCR beta chains were counted across the roughly 610 repertoires, and about 10 million of these chains were shared by at least two donors. Raw reads were error-corrected and collapsed into unique sequences by a nearest-neighbor algorithm in which closely related sequences were merged to remove PCR and sequencing errors. To assign V, D and J gene segments, CDR3 sequences were aligned to IMGT reference sequences. Each retained sequence needed at least a six-nucleotide match to both a V gene segment and a J gene segment. A rearrangement was called productive if the CDR3 had no stop codons and remained in frame with V and J, and every other rearrangement was called non-productive. Following IMGT convention, CDR3 was defined as the stretch from the second conserved V-encoded cysteine up to the conserved J-encoded phenylalanine. In an earlier analysis of around 640 of the donors, sequences lacking an unambiguous match to a single V gene segment were excluded. In an earlier analysis of roughly 600 of the donors, a V segment was called functional when productive rearrangements were above 56.7%, and segregating when the standard deviation between donors exceeded 5%. A statistical classification framework was built for diagnosing cytomegalovirus status from the catalog of TCR beta chain sequences. In a later analysis, V and J genes were assigned by comparing TCR nucleotide sequences against IMGT/GENE-DB human TR gene sequences. The TCRdist pipeline was used in a later analysis to assign CDR3 sequences and most-parsimonious VDJ recombination scenarios. In a later analysis, each TCR beta chain was defined by its CDR3 amino acid sequence together with its V-gene family, and reads lacking a unique V-gene family were excluded. To address suspected cross-contamination and a sequencing artifact, a later analysis removed around 590 highly shared, low-generation-probability nucleotide sequences. In a later analysis, a clonal expansion index for each public chain was calculated from normalized within-repertoire ranks of inferred template counts. In a later analysis, generation probabilities were computed using a VDJ recombination model fitted to out-of-frame rearrangements, and the results were checked against IGoR. A later analysis scored TCR-TCR, TCR-HLA and TCR-CMV co-occurrence with hypergeometric tests, applying a repertoire-size bias correction to TCR pairs. False discovery rates were estimated in a later analysis by permuting HLA or CMV assignments 20 times. In a later analysis, co-occurring TCRs were grouped using DBSCAN, and TCRdist sequence similarity was added for clustering within HLA-allele-positive subsets. Repertoires with fewer than 30,000 or more than 120,000 public chains, plus five repertoires with anomalous nucleotide sharing, were excluded from co-occurrence clustering. As stored in TCRdb, this immuneACCESS dataset retains in-frame rearrangements with V and J assigned. A fraction of the clones does not appear; measured against another copy, unresolved V genes explain less than half of the discrepancy, and the remainder lacks a known reason. From that table come the V and J calls and clone size; the DNA was used to work out D and trimming. The sample profile shows approximately 140,000 clones; almost 85% of them were found once. 2.5% to 3.5% of the sample comes from the top ten.

The cohort consisted of hundreds of healthy bone marrow donors. At the time of sampling, all cohort members were nominally healthy, though unrecorded immune exposures were likely present. The donor tested CMV seronegative, placing the donor among the 350 or so seronegative members of the cohort. Each donor provided a peripheral blood sample, and peripheral blood mononuclear cells were used for TCR beta sequencing. The Qiagen DNeasy Blood Extraction Kit was used to extract genomic DNA from the blood cell samples. Inclusive of the bounding cysteine and phenylalanine, the CDR3 is 19 residues long. The entry retains the CDR3 DNA only, 57 bases that are in frame from base 1. Per the germline V gene (reference sequence), SEHNR is the CDR1 and FQNEAQ is the CDR2. V has 7 bases trimmed and J has 0 bases trimmed; junction bases matching no gene number 20. This clone was seen just once. Which antigen it targets is not known. Per-nucleotide qualities are absent, and no much larger clonotype sits a single base away.

The investigation overall reported the following: It was suggested by the authors that the approach could potentially be generalized to other disease states and immunological phenotypes. In a later analysis, several top co-occurrence clusters were reported to appear linked to parvovirus B19, influenza, CMV and Epstein-Barr virus. The earlier analysis of fewer than 750 of the donors excluded seventeen rarely observed V segments, including chromosome 9 orphons, because counts were too low. Most CMV-associated TCR beta chains appeared to be HLA-restricted in a later analysis, and the HLA associations seemed to be driven largely by CMV exposure. A group of highly shared sequence variants was considered likely to be a technical artifact of the sequencing pipeline. When HLA alleles, especially DR and DQ, strongly co-occurred, TCR associations were difficult to assign to individual alleles. Linkage disequilibrium might explain the correlated functional status among segregating V segments, but an unknown experimental factor could not be ruled out. According to a later genetic analysis, donors in an Asian-associated ancestry cluster had fewer N-insertions in productive TCRs than the approximately 670-donor mean. In a later analysis, around 17,000 TCR beta sequences were associated with specific HLA alleles at a false discovery rate of 0.05. The classifier was reported to diagnose cytomegalovirus status with high specificity and sensitivity in both the original cohort and the validation cohort. In vitro tests confirmed that a few of the cytomegalovirus-associated TCR beta chains recognize cytomegalovirus antigens. Most TCR sequences were observed very rarely across donors, whereas some public TCRs were present in many individuals. A further reported finding was that TCR beta sequences accurately predicted the HLA-A and HLA-B alleles for most subjects in the first cohort. For the cohort, immune exposure information was limited to CMV serostatus. A later genetic analysis associated a missense DCLRE1C variant with V-gene and J-gene trimming of TCR beta chains, and an independent cohort replicated the association. Because HLA typing was missing for some donors at each locus, association tests included only the typed subset. The 87-base-pair reads could not distinguish some IMGT-functional V segments, including TRBV6-2 and TRBV6-3, so those segments were excluded. Presence/absence analyses assumed roughly uniform sequencing depth across donors, an assumption that may not hold. A later analysis found that HLA-associated TCR beta chains were more clonally expanded and had lower generation probabilities than equally common non-associated chains. A later analysis found that TCR association rates varied across HLA loci, with DRB1 alleles showing the most associated TCRs and HLA-C alleles the fewest. Broadly in line with IMGT annotations, most TCR beta V segments showed up in productive rearrangements about 87% or about 30% of the time in an earlier analysis of around 550 of the donors. In this cohort, only TCR beta chains were sequenced, and detectable features were limited by the absence of alpha or paired-chain data. The study listed 150 to 200 TCR beta chains as associated with cytomegalovirus.

The TCR sequence derives from a boy aged 2 to 10 in good health and CMV-seronegative. The V and J genes are TRBV7-9 and TRBJ1-2, with 7 bases in between that match TRBD1. Sequenced material: PBMCs. DNA sequence: TGTGCCAGCACCCAGGGGGGACCGGCAGGCCGAATTTCTAACTATGGCTACACCTTC. It translates to CASTQGGPAGRISNYGYTF.